Only a few counts were recorded for the clone carrying this T cell receptor beta chain. Its matching antigen is unknown. CDR3 size: 14 residues. J was trimmed by 4 bases and V by 6 bases; bases with no gene match: 4. CDR1 is ENHRY and CDR2 is SYGVKD in the germline V gene. The data were obtained in a study of early T cells in non-severe SARS-CoV-2 infection. About the research overall: Sequencing of unsorted whole blood was done on bulk RNA, leaving chains unpaired.

Molecules of cDNA were individually given unique molecular identifiers that were attached to them. TCRdb re-called the 5' RACE reads through MiXCR, storing one row per CDR3 protein. The repertoire includes about 64,000 distinct CDR3 sequences, 20% to 25% of them detected once, and more than 15% sits in the top ten. Study results and limitations: In VDJdb matching, anti-spike CD8 responses were favored while private and CD4 specificities went missing.

The TCR was taken from an adult who was a healthcare worker with PCR-confirmed SARS-CoV-2 infection or an uninfected control (not recorded which). The specimen was whole blood, collected at baseline. The chain uses TRBV10-3 and TRBJ1-3; 9 bases are shared with TRBD1. This CDR3 is CAIRGTGRGNTIYF. CDR3 nucleotide sequence: TGTGCCATCAGGGGGACAGGGAGAGGAAACACCATATATTTT.